This TCR beta chain is drawn from a study of identical twins. Study conclusions and caveats: Out-of-frame beta chain sequences displayed weaker excess sharing between twins. The same donors were not followed; conclusions instead depended on cross-sectional statistical analysis.

The CDR3 totals 12 residues. The V end was cut by 2 bases, the J end by 6 bases, with 7 bases between. The germline CDR1 and CDR2 sequences are SGHRS and YFSETQ. This clonotype was detected a few times. What it binds is unknown. In TCRdb, the 5' RACE reads were re-called with MiXCR into one record per CDR3 protein. The sample includes 500,000 to 650,000 distinct CDR3 sequences, around 22% of them seen just once. The data also belong to a second study, concerning yellow fever vaccine responses in identical twins.

The chain has TRBV5-1 and TRBJ2-3; D remains ambiguous. Source material: CD4+ T cells sorted from blood. The receptor was derived from a woman between 18 and 29 years old in good health. The CDR3 nucleotides are TGCGCCAGCAGCTTAAAGTTGGATACGCAGTATTTT. This codes for CASSLKLDTQYF. The entire variable domain, with the rest obtained from reference TRBV5-1 and TRBJ2-3, is as follows: KAGVTQTPRYLIKTRGQQVTLSCSPISGHRSVSWYQQTPGQGLQFLFEYFSETQRNKGNFPGRFSGRQFSNSRSEMNVSTLELGDSALYLCASSLKLDTQYFGPGTRLTVL.